A selection of T cell receptor beta chains follows, all from one sample in a study of beta chain features in type 1 diabetes. The repertoire was sequenced with immunoSEQ multiplex PCR; TCRdb's copy has only in-frame clones and lacks some. This table has 300,000 to 350,000 clones, approximately 10% appearing once. Specimen: central memory CD4+ T cells from blood. All receptors come from a young man with type 1 diabetes. CDR3s include the opening cysteine and the closing phenylalanine or tryptophan. A D gene is named only where the DNA matches it firmly. The size entry is marked missing in some rows and otherwise reads once, few, many or a size class.

size	V	D	J	CDR3
NA	TRBV9	NA	TRBJ2-3	CASSALQGGTDTQYF
NA	TRBV6-6	TRBD1	TRBJ2-2	CASTRTGEVYGELFF
few	TRBV11-2	NA	TRBJ2-7	CASSLHNNRDYEQYF
few	TRBV6-5	NA	TRBJ2-2	CASSYSRAGELFF
many	TRBV10-3	NA	TRBJ1-6	CAISDGTNNSPLHF
NA	TRBV19	NA	TRBJ2-1	CASSSTRASSYNEQFF
few	TRBV7-9	TRBD1	TRBJ1-6	CASSSDRGLNSPLHF
few	TRBV6-1	NA	TRBJ1-5	CASSEREDQPQHF
few	TRBV7-9	NA	TRBJ1-6	CASSPRGVMDSPLHF
few	TRBV18	NA	TRBJ2-3	CASSPPSRPGDTQYF
NA	TRBV9	TRBD1	TRBJ2-7	CASSVGPGGSYEQYF
NA	TRBV19	TRBD1	TRBJ1-1	CASSPPRDRGTEAFF
few	TRBV9	NA	TRBJ2-7	CASSVGLTYEQYF
NA	TRBV7-2	NA	TRBJ1-6	CASSLGFQNSPLHF
NA	TRBV11-2	TRBD2	TRBJ2-3	CASSLALAGFDTQYF
NA	TRBV4-3	NA	TRBJ2-3	CASSLTALGTDTQYF
few	TRBV10-3	TRBD1	TRBJ2-1	CAISPSTGNNEQFF
NA	TRBV2	NA	TRBJ1-2	CASNRENYGYTF
few	TRBV7-2	NA	TRBJ2-1	CASSLMIGNEQFF
few	TRBV5-4	TRBD1	TRBJ1-5	CASSLDRGGNQPQHF
NA	TRBV29-1	TRBD1	TRBJ1-2	CSATGVGGYTF
NA	TRBV6-1	NA	TRBJ1-2	CASLASSYGYTF
many	TRBV30	NA	TRBJ1-1	CAWSRQTGAEAFF
NA	TRBV18	TRBD2	TRBJ2-7	CASSPVKRGVPGYEQYF
NA	TRBV5-6	TRBD1	TRBJ2-7	CASSSVETTGIHEQYF
NA	TRBV9	NA	TRBJ1-5	CASSLRGSGGYSNQPQHF
NA	TRBV4-3	NA	TRBJ1-2	CASSPLGEGSTYGYTF
NA	TRBV11-2	TRBD1	TRBJ2-7	CASSFSTGGTYEQYF
NA	TRBV19	TRBD1	TRBJ1-1	CASSIRGQFTEAFF
few	TRBV11-2	NA	TRBJ1-6	CASSLAAYSPLHF
NA	TRBV20-1	NA	TRBJ2-7	CSAWSYEQYF
NA	TRBV11-2	TRBD2	TRBJ2-1	CASRNSGTFSYNEQFF
few	TRBV27	NA	TRBJ2-2	CASRAGLGELFF
many	TRBV5-1	NA	TRBJ2-2	CASSLGSGRTGELFF
few	TRBV7-2	NA	TRBJ2-2	CASGPYYTGELFF
few	TRBV5-6	NA	TRBJ2-5	CASSLSGNQETQYF
NA	TRBV27	NA	TRBJ1-1	CASSYFGRGQAFF
few	TRBV9	NA	TRBJ1-6	CASSAAPRDNSPLHF
few	TRBV28	TRBD1	TRBJ2-7	CASSRDRGYEQYF
few	TRBV11-2	NA	TRBJ2-3	CASSLRDGGTDTQYF
NA	TRBV29-1	TRBD2	TRBJ2-3	CSVPGLAALPDTQYF
few	TRBV7-2	TRBD2	TRBJ2-1	CASSQAGESGYEQFF
few	TRBV12-5	NA	TRBJ2-7	CASGLGGTYEQYF
NA	TRBV29-1	NA	TRBJ1-4	CSVVATNEKLFF
NA	TRBV18	TRBD1	TRBJ2-5	CASSPRQGAVETQYF
few	TRBV4-3	NA	TRBJ1-1	CASSLTREGVTEAFF
few	TRBV7-2	NA	TRBJ2-7	CASSYRVPSYEQYF
few	TRBV9	NA	TRBJ1-1	CASSVAPGANTEAFF
few	TRBV7-9	NA	TRBJ2-3	CASRYLSSDTQYF
NA	TRBV7-9	TRBD2	TRBJ2-3	CASSEAGASTDTQYF
few	TRBV28	TRBD1	TRBJ1-2	CASSLWHQGQGAYGYTF
NA	TRBV5-1	TRBD1	TRBJ2-2	CASSLDGQGPTGELFF
few	TRBV11-2	TRBD1	TRBJ2-7	CASSTRTGSDEQYF